The source of this T cell receptor (beta chain) is a study of blood T cell repertoires in COVID-19. The overall study: The samples span acute and convalescent COVID-19 from the United States, Italy and Spain.

Recruits, aged 18 to 89 years, lived in 25 or so US areas. Study processing details: Cell counts per sample came from amplifying reference gene primers. The table came from immunoSEQ multiplex PCR; TCRdb's copy has only in-frame clones and leaves some out. That table supplies the V and J calls and clone size; D and trimming were determined from the DNA. The sample carries about 180,000 clones, approximately 80% recorded once. The CDR3 sequence is 13 residues long. Germline CDR1 and CDR2: SGHRS and YFSETQ. V dropped 3 bases and J dropped 5 bases, with 11 bases sitting between them. This sequence joins TRBV5-1 and TRBJ2-5; tentative D call: TRBD1 (5 bases). This clonotype was sampled from a man aged 60-69 years who had been exposed to COVID-19. Sequences were obtained from PBMCs or T cells enriched from blood (not recorded which). CDR3 DNA: TGCGCCAGCAGCTCGGACATACGTGAGACCCAGTACTTC. Translation: CASSSDIRETQYF.